These T cell receptor beta chains were read from a single sample in a study of beta chain features in type 1 diabetes. Sequencing used immunoSEQ multiplex PCR; TCRdb keeps in-frame clones, though not all of them. This sample has 640,000 or so clones, with 11% to 15% found just once. The source material was naive CD4+ T cells from blood. These receptor sequences come from a young man with type 1 diabetes. Each CDR3 is given with its conserved first and last residue.

v_call,cdr3_aa
TRBV6-5,CASSYMGLAGDKQFF
TRBV18,CASSPLSGSWNEQFF
TRBV20-1,CSSPEHNEQFF
TRBV6-6,CASRDNSGKNIQYF
TRBV7-9,CASRGAYEQYF
TRBV6-5,CASSSQGTGTDTQYF
TRBV11-3,CASSLEGSGELFF
TRBV29-1,CRTSARYEQYF
TRBV7-2,CASRPAGRAGELFF
TRBV29-1,CSVGGLNTEAFF
TRBV5-1,CASSLAHRVEAFF
TRBV6-1,CASSGTVGTVKNIQYF
TRBV2,CASSDSGTRRGEQFF
TRBV7-9,CASRGTGPETQYF
TRBV7-2,CASSSAQETQYF
TRBV7-2,CASSLMRGNSYEQYF
TRBV7-2,CASSLPTRTDTQYF
TRBV4-3,CASSQGWSGATGELFF
TRBV23-1,CASSQSSRLITDTQYF
TRBV5-1,CASRSEGSTDTQYF
TRBV1,CTSSQDWERGDNEQFF
TRBV29-1,CSVGLSGDGEQFF
TRBV6-6,CASSSAQGAQADTQYF
TRBV28,CASIGDGVYEQYF
TRBV20-1,CSANEPGQGFF
TRBV18,CASSPEWNSGNEQFF
TRBV21-1,CASSNIGTSGKSSYNEQFF
TRBV27,CASSRDRGYEQYF
TRBV9,CASSVAPGVTGNTIYF
TRBV27,CASSSRQGSEQYF
TRBV29-1,CSVSNFYEQYF
TRBV29-1,CSVERERDEKLFF
TRBV28,CASSLWWNSYEQYF
TRBV5-1,CASSSDGNSPLHF
TRBV18,CASSPPSLAGATHEQFF
TRBV30,CAWSQAGVGYTF
TRBV5-1,CASSASDRASGELFF
TRBV15,CATSRPKTWPQDTDTQYF
TRBV12-5,CASGFDGGSYEQYF
TRBV30,CAWSVRDTLFF
TRBV4-2,CASSQDILAGGYNEQFF
TRBV10-3,CATSIEPGGTDTQYF
TRBV7-6,CASSGPLSTDTQYF